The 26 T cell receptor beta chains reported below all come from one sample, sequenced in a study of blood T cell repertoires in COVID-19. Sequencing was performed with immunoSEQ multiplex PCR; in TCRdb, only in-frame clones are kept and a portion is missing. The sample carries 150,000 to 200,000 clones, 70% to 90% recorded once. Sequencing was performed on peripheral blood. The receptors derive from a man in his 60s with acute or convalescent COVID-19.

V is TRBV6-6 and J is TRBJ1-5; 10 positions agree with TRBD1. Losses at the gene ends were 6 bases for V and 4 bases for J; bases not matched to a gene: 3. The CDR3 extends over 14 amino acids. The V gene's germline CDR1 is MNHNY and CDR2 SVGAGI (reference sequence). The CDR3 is CASRGQGINQPQHF. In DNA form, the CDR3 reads TGTGCCAGCAGGGGACAGGGGATTAATCAGCCCCAGCATTTT.

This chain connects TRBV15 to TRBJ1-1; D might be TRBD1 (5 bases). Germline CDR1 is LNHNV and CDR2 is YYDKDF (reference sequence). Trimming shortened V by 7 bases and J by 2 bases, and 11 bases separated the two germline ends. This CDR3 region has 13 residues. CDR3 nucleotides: TGTGCCACCAAACCGGGGGGAAACACTGAAGCTTTCTTT. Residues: CATKPGGNTEAFF.

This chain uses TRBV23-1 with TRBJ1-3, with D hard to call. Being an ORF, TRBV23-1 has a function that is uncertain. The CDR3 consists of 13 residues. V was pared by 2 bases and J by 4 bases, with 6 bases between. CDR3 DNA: TGCGCCAGCAGTCAACTAGAAGGAAACACCATATATTTT. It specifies CASSQLEGNTIYF.

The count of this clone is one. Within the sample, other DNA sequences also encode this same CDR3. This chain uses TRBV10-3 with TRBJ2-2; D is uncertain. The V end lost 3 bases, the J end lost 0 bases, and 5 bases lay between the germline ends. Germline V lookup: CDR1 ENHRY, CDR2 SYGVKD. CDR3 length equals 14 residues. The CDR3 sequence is CAISDSANTGELFF. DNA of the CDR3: TGTGCCATCAGTGACAGTGCGAACACCGGGGAGCTGTTTTTT.

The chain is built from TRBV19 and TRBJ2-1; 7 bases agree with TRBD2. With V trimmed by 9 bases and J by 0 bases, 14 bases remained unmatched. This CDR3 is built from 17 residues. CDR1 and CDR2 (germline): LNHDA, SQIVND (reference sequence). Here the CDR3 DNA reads TGTGCCAGCACGCCCAAGCGGGGAGGGAGCTCCTACAATGAGCAGTTCTTC. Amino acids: CASTPKRGGSSYNEQFF.

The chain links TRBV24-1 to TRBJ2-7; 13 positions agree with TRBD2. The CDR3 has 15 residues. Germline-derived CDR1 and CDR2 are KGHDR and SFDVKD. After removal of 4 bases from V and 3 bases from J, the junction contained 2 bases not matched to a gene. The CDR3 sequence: CATSEGTSGNYEQYF. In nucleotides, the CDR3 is TGTGCCACCAGTGAGGGGACTAGCGGGAACTACGAGCAGTACTTC.

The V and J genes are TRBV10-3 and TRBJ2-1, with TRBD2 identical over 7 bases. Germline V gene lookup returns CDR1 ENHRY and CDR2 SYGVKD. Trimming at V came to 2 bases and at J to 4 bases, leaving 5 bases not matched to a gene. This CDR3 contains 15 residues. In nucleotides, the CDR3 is TGTGCCATCAGTGAGGGCGGGAGAGGGTACAATGAGCAGTTCTTC. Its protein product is CAISEGGRGYNEQFF.

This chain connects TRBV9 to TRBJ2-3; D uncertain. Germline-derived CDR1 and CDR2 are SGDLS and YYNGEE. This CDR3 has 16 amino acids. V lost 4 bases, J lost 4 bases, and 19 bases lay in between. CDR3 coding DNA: TGTGCCAGCAGCCCGGTTGGGCACCGCTTTGCAGATACGCAGTATTTT. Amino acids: CASSPVGHRFADTQYF.

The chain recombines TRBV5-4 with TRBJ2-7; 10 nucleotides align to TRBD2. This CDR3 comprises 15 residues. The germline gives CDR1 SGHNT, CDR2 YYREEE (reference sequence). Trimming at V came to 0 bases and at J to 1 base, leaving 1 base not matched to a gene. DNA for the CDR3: TGTGCCAGCAGCTTGGTACTAGCGGGATCCTACGAGCAGTACTTC. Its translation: CASSLVLAGSYEQYF.

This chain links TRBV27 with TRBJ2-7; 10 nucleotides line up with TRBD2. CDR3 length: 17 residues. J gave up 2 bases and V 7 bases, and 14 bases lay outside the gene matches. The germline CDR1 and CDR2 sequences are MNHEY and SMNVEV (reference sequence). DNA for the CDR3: TGTGCCAGCACCCAGGCGTTACTAGCGGGACCTACCTACGAGCAGTACTTC. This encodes CASTQALLAGPTYEQYF.

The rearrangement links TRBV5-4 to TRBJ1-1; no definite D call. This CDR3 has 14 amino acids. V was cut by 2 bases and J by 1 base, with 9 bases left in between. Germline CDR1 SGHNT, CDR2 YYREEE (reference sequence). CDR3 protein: CASSFRSSNTEAFF. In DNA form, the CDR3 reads TGTGCCAGCAGCTTCAGGTCCTCGAACACTGAAGCTTTCTTT.

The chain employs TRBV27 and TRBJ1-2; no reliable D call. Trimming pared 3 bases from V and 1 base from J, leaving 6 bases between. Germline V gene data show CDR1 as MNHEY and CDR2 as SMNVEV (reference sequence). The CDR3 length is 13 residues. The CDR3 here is CASSFSRNYGYTF. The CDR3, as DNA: TGTGCCAGCAGTTTCTCCCGTAACTATGGCTACACCTTC.

The CDR3 nucleotides read TGTGCCATCAGCCACAGGGGGGAAAATGAAAAACTGTTTTTT. Its translation is CAISHRGENEKLFF. J is TRBJ1-4 and V is TRBV10-3; TRBD1 matches at 8 bases. This CDR3 comprises 14 residues. The J segment lost 5 bases and the V segment lost 6 bases, leaving 5 bases of the junction unmatched. Per germline, CDR1 ENHRY and CDR2 SYGVKD.

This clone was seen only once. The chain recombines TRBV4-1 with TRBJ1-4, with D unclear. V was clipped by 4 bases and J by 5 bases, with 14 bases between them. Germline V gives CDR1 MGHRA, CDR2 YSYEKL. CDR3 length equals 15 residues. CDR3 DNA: TGCGCCAGCAGCCCATCGCAGACTTTAAATGAAAAACTGTTTTTT. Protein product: CASSPSQTLNEKLFF.

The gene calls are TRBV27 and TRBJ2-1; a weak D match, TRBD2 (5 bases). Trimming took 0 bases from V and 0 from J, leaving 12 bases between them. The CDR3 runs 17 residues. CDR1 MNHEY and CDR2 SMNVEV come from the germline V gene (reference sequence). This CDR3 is CASSLSVQRSSYNEQFF. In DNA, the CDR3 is TGTGCCAGCAGTTTATCGGTCCAGCGGAGCTCCTACAATGAGCAGTTCTTC.

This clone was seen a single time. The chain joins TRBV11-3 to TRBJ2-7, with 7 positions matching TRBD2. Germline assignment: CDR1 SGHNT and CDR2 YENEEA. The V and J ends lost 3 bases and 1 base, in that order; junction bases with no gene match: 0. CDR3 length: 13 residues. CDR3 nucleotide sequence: TGTGCCAGCAGCTTCGGGGGGTCCTACGAGCAGTACTTC. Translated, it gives CASSFGGSYEQYF.

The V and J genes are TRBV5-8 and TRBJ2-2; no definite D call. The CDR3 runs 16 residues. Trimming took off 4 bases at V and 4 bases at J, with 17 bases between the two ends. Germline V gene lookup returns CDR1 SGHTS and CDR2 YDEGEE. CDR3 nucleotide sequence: TGTGCCAGCAGCATCTTCGGGTCTAAGCCCACCGGGGAGCTGTTTTTT. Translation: CASSIFGSKPTGELFF. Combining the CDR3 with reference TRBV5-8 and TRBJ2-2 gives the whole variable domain EAGVTQSPTHLIKTRGQQATLRCSPISGHTSVYWYQQALGLGLQFLLWYDEGEERNRGNFPPRFSGRQFPNYSSELNVNALELEDSALYLCASSIFGSKPTGELFFGEGSRLTVL.

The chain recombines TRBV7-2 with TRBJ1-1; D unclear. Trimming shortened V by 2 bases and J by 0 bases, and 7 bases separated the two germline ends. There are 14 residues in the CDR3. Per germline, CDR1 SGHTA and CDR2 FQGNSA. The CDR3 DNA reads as TGTGCCAGCAGCTTACTGGGCATGAACACTGAAGCTTTCTTT. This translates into CASSLLGMNTEAFF.

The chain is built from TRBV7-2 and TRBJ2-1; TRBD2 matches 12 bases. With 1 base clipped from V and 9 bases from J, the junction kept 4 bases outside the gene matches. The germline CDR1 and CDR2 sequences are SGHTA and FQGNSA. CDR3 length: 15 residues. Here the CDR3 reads CASSLGTSGESEQFF. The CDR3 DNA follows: TGTGCCAGCAGCTTAGGGACTAGCGGGGAAAGTGAGCAGTTCTTC. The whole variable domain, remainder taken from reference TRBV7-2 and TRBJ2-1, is GAGVSQSPSNKVTEKGKDVELRCDPISGHTALYWYRQSLGQGLEFLIYFQGNSAPDKSGLPSDRFSAERTGGSVSTLTIQRTQQEDSAVYLCASSLGTSGESEQFFGPGTRLTVL.

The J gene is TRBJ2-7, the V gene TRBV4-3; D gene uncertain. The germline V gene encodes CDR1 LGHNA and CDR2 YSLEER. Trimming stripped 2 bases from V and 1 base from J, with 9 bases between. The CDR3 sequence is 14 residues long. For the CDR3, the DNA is TGCGCCAGCAGCCAAAGTAGAAGTTCCTACGAGCAGTACTTC. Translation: CASSQSRSSYEQYF.

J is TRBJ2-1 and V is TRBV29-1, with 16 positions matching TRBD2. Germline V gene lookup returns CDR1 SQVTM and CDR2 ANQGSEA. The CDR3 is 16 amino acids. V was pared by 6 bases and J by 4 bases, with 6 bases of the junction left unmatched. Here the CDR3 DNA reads TGCAGCGTGGGACTAGCGGGAGGGCCAAGGTACAATGAGCAGTTCTTC. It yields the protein CSVGLAGGPRYNEQFF.

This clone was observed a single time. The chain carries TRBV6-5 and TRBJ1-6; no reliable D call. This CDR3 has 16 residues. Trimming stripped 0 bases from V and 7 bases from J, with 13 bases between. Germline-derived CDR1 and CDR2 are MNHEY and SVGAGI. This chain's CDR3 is CASSYSRTATNSPLHF. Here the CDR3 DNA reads TGTGCCAGCAGTTACTCGAGAACAGCTACAAATTCACCCCTCCACTTT.

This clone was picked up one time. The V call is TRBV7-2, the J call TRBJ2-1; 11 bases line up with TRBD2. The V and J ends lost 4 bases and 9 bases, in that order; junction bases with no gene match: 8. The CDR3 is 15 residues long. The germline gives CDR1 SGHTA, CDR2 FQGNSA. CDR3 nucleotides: TGTGCCAGCAGCTCCCCGACTAGCGGGGTCGGTGAGCAGTTCTTC. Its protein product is CASSSPTSGVGEQFF.

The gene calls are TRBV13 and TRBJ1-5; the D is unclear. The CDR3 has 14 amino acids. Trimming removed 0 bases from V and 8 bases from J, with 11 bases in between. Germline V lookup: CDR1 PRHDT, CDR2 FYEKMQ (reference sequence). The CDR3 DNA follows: TGTGCCAGCAGCTTAGGAGAGGGTGGGAAGCCCCAGCATTTT. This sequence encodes CASSLGEGGKPQHF.

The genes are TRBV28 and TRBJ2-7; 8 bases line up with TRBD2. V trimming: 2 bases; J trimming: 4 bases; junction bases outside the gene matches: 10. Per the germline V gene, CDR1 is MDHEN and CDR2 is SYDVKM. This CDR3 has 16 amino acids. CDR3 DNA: TGTGCCAGCAGTTTAGCACTAGCGGCCCTGGGGTACGAGCAGTACTTC. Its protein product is CASSLALAALGYEQYF.

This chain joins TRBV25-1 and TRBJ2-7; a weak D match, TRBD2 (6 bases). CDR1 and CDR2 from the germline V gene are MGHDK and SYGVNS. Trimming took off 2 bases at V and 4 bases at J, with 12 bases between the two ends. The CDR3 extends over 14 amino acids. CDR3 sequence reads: CASSEQAGRYEQYF. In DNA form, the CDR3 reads TGTGCCAGCAGTGAACAGGCGGGGCGGTACGAGCAGTACTTC.